This T cell receptor beta chain derives from a study of tumor-infiltrating lymphocytes in primary liver carcinoma. Whole-study results and caveats: Tumor specimens were characterized by a significantly higher top-250-clone fraction than blood (p = 0.039). Researchers found tumor-adjacent and tumor-blood pairs overlapped less than tumor region pairs.

This clonotype was observed many times. What it binds is unknown. CDR3 size: 15 residues. V was pared by 4 bases and J by 5 bases, with 16 bases between. The germline V gene has CDR1 SGHRS and CDR2 YFSETQ. A constant-region primer served to make TCR beta cDNA from roughly 500 ng total RNA. The TCR beta library was amplified through three nested multiplex PCR rounds in a modified ARM-PCR procedure. With TRBV1-TRBV30 forward primers and a C-beta reverse primer, the first two PCR rounds were run for approximately 10 cycles each. TCRdb re-called the multiplex PCR reads with MiXCR, one entry per CDR3 protein. The table lists some 25,000 distinct CDR3 sequences, around 84% of them singletons, with approximately 46% in the top ten. Investigators took RNA and DNA out together from about 21-30 mg of unsorted bulk tissue. Tumors were each sampled at five separate regions.

Sequences were obtained from liver tumor tissue from sampling region 3. Subset of the sample: tumor region T3, left-lateral pole. The sequence was obtained from a man aged 35 to 55 with primary liver carcinoma and hepatitis B virus infection. The chain carries TRBV5-1 and TRBJ1-5; TRBD1 is a possible D gene (6 bases). CDR3 residues: CASSPGHREDQPQHF. The CDR3, as DNA: TGCGCCAGCAGCCCAGGGCACAGGGAGGATCAGCCCCAGCATTTT.